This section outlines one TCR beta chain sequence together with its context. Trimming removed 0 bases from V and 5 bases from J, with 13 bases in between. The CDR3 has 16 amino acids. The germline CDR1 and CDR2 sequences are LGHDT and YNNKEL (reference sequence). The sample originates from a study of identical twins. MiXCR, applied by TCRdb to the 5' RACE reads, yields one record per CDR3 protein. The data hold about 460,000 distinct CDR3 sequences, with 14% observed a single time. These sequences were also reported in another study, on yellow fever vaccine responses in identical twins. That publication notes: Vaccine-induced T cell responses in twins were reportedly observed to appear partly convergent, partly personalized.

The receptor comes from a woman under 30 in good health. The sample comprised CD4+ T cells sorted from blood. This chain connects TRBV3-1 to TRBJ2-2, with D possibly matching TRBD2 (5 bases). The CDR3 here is CASSQELAVGTGELFF. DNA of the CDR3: TGTGCCAGCAGCCAAGAGCTAGCTGTGGGGACCGGGGAGCTGTTTTTT.